Listed below are T cell receptor beta chains from one sample, sequenced in a study of control samples from healthy donors and cancer patients. The method was immunoSEQ multiplex PCR; TCRdb's version includes in-frame clones alone and lacks a portion of them. Of more than 95,000 clones in the sample, about nine tenths are singletons; the top ten hold over 7.5%. The sequenced sample was blood. The receptors were gathered from a middle-aged man in good health. Each CDR3 is given with its conserved first and last residue. The D gene is left open where the match is weak. Not every row has a clone size; where given, it reads once, few, many or a size class.

clone size	D gene	V gene	J gene	CDR3 protein	CDR3 DNA
NA	NA	TRBV7-9	TRBJ1-6	CASSPPGGALHF	TGTGCCAGCAGCCCACCGGGTGGAGCCCTCCACTTT
NA	NA	TRBV11-2	TRBJ1-6	CASSLVRNSPLHF	TGTGCCAGCAGCTTAGTTAGGAATTCACCCCTCCACTTT
few	NA	TRBV30	TRBJ2-7	CAWSVGGRMYF	TGTGCCTGGAGTGTAGGCGGTCGGATGTACTTC
NA	TRBD2	TRBV2	TRBJ2-2	CASKASGSWAGELFF	TGTGCCAGCAAGGCTAGCGGGAGTTGGGCCGGGGAGCTGTTTTTT
NA	TRBD2	TRBV11-2	TRBJ2-7	CASILSGGANEQYF	TGTGCCAGCATCCTCAGCGGGGGGGCGAACGAGCAGTACTTC
NA	TRBD2	TRBV14	TRBJ2-5	CASSQVTSGGFQETQYF	TGTGCCAGCAGCCAAGTAACTAGCGGGGGGTTCCAAGAGACCCAGTACTTC
NA	TRBD1	TRBV24-1	TRBJ1-1	CATSGGQGSEAFF	TGTGCCACCAGTGGGGGACAGGGGTCTGAAGCTTTCTTT
NA	NA	TRBV13	TRBJ2-7	CASSHSLSSYEQYF	TGTGCCAGCAGCCATTCATTGAGCTCCTACGAGCAGTACTTC
NA	TRBD1	TRBV7-2	TRBJ1-5	CASSLGQGAPGNQPQHF	TGTGCCAGCAGCCTGGGACAGGGGGCGCCGGGCAATCAGCCCCAGCATTTT
NA	NA	TRBV7-2	TRBJ1-2	CASSSPPGDGYTF	TGTGCCAGCAGCTCTCCGCCAGGGGATGGCTACACCTTC
NA	NA	TRBV21-1	TRBJ1-5	CASSTTGFRQPQHF	TGTGCCAGCAGCACAACAGGGTTTAGACAGCCCCAGCATTTT
NA	NA	TRBV4-3	TRBJ1-2	CASSRVRGPTPNYGYTF	TGCGCCAGCAGCCGAGTAAGGGGACCCACACCTAACTATGGCTACACCTTC
NA	NA	TRBV12-2	TRBJ2-5	CASRLAQRTPFEETQYF	TGTGCAAGTCGCTTAGCGCAGAGGACACCCTTTGAGGAGACCCAGTACTTC
NA	NA	TRBV25-1	TRBJ2-6	CASSIQATDRGGANVLTF	TGTGCCAGCAGTATACAGGCAACAGACCGGGGTGGGGCCAACGTCCTGACTTTC
NA	NA	TRBV6-6	TRBJ2-1	CASNFGGPYNEQFF	TGTGCCAGCAATTTTGGGGGACCCTACAATGAGCAGTTCTTC
NA	TRBD1	TRBV23-1	TRBJ2-3	CASSQSGTGGFWTQYF	TGCGCCAGCAGTCAATCAGGAACAGGGGGTTTCTGGACGCAGTATTTT
NA	TRBD2	TRBV3-1/TRBV3-2	TRBJ2-7	CASSQGLAGAYEQYF	TGTGCCAGCAGCCAAGGACTAGCGGGGGCCTACGAGCAGTACTTC
NA	NA	TRBV5-5	TRBJ2-1	CASSLAQIYSYNEQFF	TGTGCCAGCAGCTTGGCGCAGATTTACTCCTACAATGAGCAGTTCTTC
NA	TRBD1	TRBV19	TRBJ2-7	CASSSRTGAGEQYF	TGTGCCAGTAGTTCACGTACAGGGGCTGGCGAGCAGTACTTC
once	TRBD1	TRBV24-1	TRBJ1-5	CATSDGQGGYQPQHF	TGTGCCACCAGTGACGGACAGGGAGGGTATCAGCCCCAGCATTTT
NA	NA	TRBV27	TRBJ2-7	CASSLKGTGPDYEQYF	TGTGCCAGCAGTTTAAAAGGGACCGGGCCTGACTACGAGCAGTACTTC
NA	TRBD1	TRBV7-9	TRBJ2-1	CASSSGTGTMDEQFF	TGTGCCAGCAGCTCTGGGACAGGGACGATGGATGAGCAGTTCTTC
many	NA	TRBV5-6	TRBJ1-2	CASSLVPGSNYGYTF	TGTGCCAGCAGCTTGGTCCCAGGATCTAACTATGGCTACACCTTC
NA	NA	TRBV7-9	TRBJ2-2	CASSLRVGSLPNTGELFF	TGTGCCAGCAGCTTAAGAGTTGGGTCGCTCCCTAACACCGGGGAGCTGTTTTTT
NA	NA	TRBV25-1	TRBJ2-7	CASSSGPNSGEQYF	TGTGCCAGCAGTAGTGGACCGAACTCGGGCGAGCAGTACTTC
NA	TRBD2	TRBV6-6	TRBJ2-7	CASSNGGGSSYEQYF	TGTGCCAGCTCTAATGGGGGGGGTTCCTCCTACGAGCAGTACTTC
NA	NA	TRBV19	TRBJ1-1	CASKDGGFLNTEAFF	TGTGCCAGTAAGGACGGGGGATTCTTGAACACTGAAGCTTTCTTT
NA	TRBD2	TRBV5-4	TRBJ2-3	CASSLDQRGGTDTQYF	TGTGCCAGCAGCTTGGACCAGCGGGGGGGGACAGATACGCAGTATTTT
NA	NA	TRBV19	TRBJ1-2	CASKLSGTLPGGYTF	TGTGCCAGTAAACTTTCCGGGACTCTTCCTGGAGGCTACACCTTC
NA	NA	TRBV6-5	TRBJ2-5	CASSFQETQYF	TGTGCCAGCAGTTTCCAAGAGACCCAGTACTTC
NA	NA	TRBV5-5	TRBJ2-7	CASSSPIGGARSHEQYF	TGTGCCAGCAGCTCCCCTATAGGGGGGGCCCGAAGCCACGAGCAGTACTTC
NA	NA	TRBV12-5	TRBJ2-1	CASGLVEGNEQFF	TGTGCTAGTGGTTTGGTCGAGGGCAATGAGCAGTTCTTC
NA	TRBD1	TRBV29-1	TRBJ2-7	CSVEPSGQDHYEQYF	TGCAGCGTTGAACCATCGGGACAGGACCACTACGAGCAGTACTTC
NA	TRBD2	TRBV6-4	TRBJ2-1	CASSDNLAGYNEQFF	TGTGCCAGCAGTGACAACCTAGCGGGCTACAATGAGCAGTTCTTC
NA	TRBD1	TRBV30	TRBJ1-5	CAWSRTGSLGDQPQHF	TGTGCCTGGAGTCGGACAGGATCCTTGGGGGATCAGCCCCAGCATTTT
NA	NA	TRBV2	TRBJ1-2	CASSGRGRAFNYGYTF	TGTGCCAGCAGTGGGAGGGGGAGGGCCTTTAACTATGGCTACACCTTC
NA	NA	TRBV4-1	TRBJ2-1	CASSQGAGSYNEQFF	TGCGCCAGCAGCCAGGGCGCCGGCTCCTACAATGAGCAGTTCTTC
NA	NA	TRBV6-1	TRBJ2-4	CASSEALSPGQIIQYF	TGTGCCAGCAGTGAAGCGCTGTCTCCCGGACAGATCATTCAGTACTTC
NA	NA	TRBV4-3	TRBJ1-1	CASSQEERTKAFF	TGCGCCAGCAGCCAAGAGGAACGAACAAAAGCTTTCTTT
NA	TRBD1	TRBV6-5	TRBJ1-2	CASKNRGIEGYTF	TGTGCCAGCAAAAACAGGGGTATCGAGGGCTACACCTTC
NA	TRBD1	TRBV7-2	TRBJ1-2	CASSPDRGDYGYTF	TGTGCCAGCAGCCCCGACAGGGGGGACTATGGCTACACCTTC
once	NA	TRBV24-1	TRBJ1-5	CATSARGPESQPQHF	TGTGCCACCAGTGCAAGGGGCCCTGAGTCTCAGCCCCAGCATTTT
NA	NA	TRBV29-1	TRBJ2-1	CSVEGLGYEQFF	TGCAGCGTTGAAGGGTTGGGGTATGAGCAGTTCTTC
NA	NA	TRBV7-2	TRBJ2-1	CASSYSGVRSGNEQFF	TGTGCCAGCAGCTACTCCGGGGTAAGGAGCGGCAATGAGCAGTTCTTC
NA	NA	TRBV24-1	TRBJ1-5	CATSVGGSQPQHF	TGTGCCACCAGTGTTGGCGGGAGTCAGCCCCAGCATTTT
NA	TRBD1	TRBV7-2	TRBJ1-4	CASSSQPLDRDEKLFF	TGTGCCAGCAGCTCCCAACCGTTAGACAGGGATGAAAAACTGTTTTTT
NA	TRBD1	TRBV29-1	TRBJ1-1	CSVELGQGYDEAFF	TGCAGCGTTGAACTAGGACAGGGTTATGATGAAGCTTTCTTT
once	NA	TRBV7-2	TRBJ1-2	CASSLTLQASNYGYTF	TGTGCCAGCAGCTTGACTTTACAAGCATCTAACTATGGCTACACCTTC
NA	TRBD1	TRBV5-8	TRBJ1-2	CASSSRTGGRVAGYTF	TGTGCCAGCAGCTCCCGGACAGGGGGGAGGGTTGCTGGCTACACCTTC
NA	NA	TRBV7-2	TRBJ2-7	CASSLEQGLSYEQYF	TGTGCCAGCAGCTTGGAGCAGGGGCTCTCCTACGAGCAGTACTTC
NA	TRBD1	TRBV6-5	TRBJ1-5	CASRPDRGLQPQHF	TGTGCCAGCAGACCCGACAGGGGGCTTCAGCCCCAGCATTTT
NA	NA	TRBV6-2/TRBV6-3	TRBJ2-4	CASSLDRFSAKNIQYF	TGTGCCAGCAGTCTTGACAGGTTTTCAGCCAAAAACATTCAGTACTTC